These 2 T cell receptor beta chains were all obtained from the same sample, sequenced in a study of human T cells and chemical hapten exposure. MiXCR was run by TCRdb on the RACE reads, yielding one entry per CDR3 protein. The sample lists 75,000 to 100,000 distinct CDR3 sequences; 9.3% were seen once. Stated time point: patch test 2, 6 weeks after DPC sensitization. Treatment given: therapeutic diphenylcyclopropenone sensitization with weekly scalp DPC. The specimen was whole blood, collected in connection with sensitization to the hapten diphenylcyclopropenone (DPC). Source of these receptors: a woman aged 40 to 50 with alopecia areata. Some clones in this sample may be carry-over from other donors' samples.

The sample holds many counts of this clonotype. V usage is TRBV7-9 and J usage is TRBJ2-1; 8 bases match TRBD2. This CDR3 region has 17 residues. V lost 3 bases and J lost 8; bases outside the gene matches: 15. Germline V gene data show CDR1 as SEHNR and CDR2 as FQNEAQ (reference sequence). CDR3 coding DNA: TGTGCCAGCAGCTTGCTCGGGAGATGGCGGGAGGAGGATGAGCAGTTCTTC. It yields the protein CASSLLGRWREEDEQFF.

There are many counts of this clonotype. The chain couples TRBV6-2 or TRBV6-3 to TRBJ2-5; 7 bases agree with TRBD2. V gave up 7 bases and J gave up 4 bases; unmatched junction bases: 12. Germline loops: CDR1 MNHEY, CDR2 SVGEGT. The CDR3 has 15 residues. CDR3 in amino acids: CASKNRRAGIETQYF. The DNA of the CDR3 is TGTGCCAGCAAGAACCGGCGAGCGGGAATAGAGACCCAGTACTTC.